A single T cell receptor (beta chain) is shown here with its context. The source of the sample is a study of cytotoxic CD8 clonotypes in ibrutinib-treated CLL. Study background: Included were 11 to 12 relapsed/refractory and about 14 treatment-naive patients, of whom some 17 were IGHV unmutated.

The V end lost 2 bases, the J end lost 4 bases, and 14 bases lay between the germline ends. The CDR3 sequence is 15 residues long. Germline V gives CDR1 SNHLY, CDR2 FYNNEI. Clones were sequenced by immunoSEQ multiplex PCR, and TCRdb holds only the in-frame ones, with some missing. This sample has more than 140,000 clones, with 60% to 85% found just once. The genes are TRBV2 and TRBJ2-5; no definite D call. The sequencing used PBMCs, collected after 12 months of ibrutinib treatment. The clonotype was recovered from a human donor with chronic lymphocytic leukemia. The CDR3 coding sequence is TGTGCCAGCAGTGAAAGCCCCTCGCGTCGAGAGACCCAGTACTTC. It yields the protein CASSESPSRRETQYF.